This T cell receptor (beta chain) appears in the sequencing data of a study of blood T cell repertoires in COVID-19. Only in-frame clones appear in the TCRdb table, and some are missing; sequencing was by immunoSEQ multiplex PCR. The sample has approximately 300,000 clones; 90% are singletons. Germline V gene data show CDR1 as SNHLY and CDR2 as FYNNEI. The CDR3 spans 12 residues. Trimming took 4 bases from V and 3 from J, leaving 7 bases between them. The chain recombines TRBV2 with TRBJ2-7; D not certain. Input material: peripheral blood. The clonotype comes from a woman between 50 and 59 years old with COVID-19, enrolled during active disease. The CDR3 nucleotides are TGTGCCAGCAGTGGTTCGGTCTACGAGCAGTACTTC. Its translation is CASSGSVYEQYF.